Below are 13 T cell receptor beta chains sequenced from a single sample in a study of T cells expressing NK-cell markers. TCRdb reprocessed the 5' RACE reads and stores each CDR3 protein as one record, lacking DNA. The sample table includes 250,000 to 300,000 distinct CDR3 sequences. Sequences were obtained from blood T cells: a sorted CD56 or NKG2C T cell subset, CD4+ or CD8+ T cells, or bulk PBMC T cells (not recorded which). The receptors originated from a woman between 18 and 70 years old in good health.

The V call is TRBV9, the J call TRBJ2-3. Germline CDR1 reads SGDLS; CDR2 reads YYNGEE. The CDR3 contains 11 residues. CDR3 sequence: CASSGAGTQYF. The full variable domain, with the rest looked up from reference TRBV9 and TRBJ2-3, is DSGVTQTPKHLITATGQRVTLRCSPRSGDLSVYWYQQSLDQGLQFLIQYYNGEERAKGNILERFSAQQFPDLHSELNLSSLELGDSALYFCASSGAGTQYFGPGTRLTVL.

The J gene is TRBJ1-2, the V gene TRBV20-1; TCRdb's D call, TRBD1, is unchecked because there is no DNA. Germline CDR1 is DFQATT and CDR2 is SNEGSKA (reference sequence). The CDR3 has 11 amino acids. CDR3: CSARGSGDNTF.

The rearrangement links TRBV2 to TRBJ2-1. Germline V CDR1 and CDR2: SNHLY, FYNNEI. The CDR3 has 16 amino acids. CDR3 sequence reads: CASTIPLAQKDNEQFF.

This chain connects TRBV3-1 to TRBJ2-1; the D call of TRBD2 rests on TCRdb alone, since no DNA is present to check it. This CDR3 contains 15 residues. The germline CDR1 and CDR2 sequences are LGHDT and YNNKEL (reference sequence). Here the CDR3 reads CASSASGSGNNEQFF.

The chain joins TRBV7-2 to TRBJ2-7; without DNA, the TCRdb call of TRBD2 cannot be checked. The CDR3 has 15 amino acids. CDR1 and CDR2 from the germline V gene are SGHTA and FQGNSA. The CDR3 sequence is CASSLGILPYYEQYF.

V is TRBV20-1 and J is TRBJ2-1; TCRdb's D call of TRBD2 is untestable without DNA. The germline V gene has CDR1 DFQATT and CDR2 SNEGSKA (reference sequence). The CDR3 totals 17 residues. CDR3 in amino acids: CSHHLPSSGGSYNEQFF.

The CDR3 reads CASSKDRANTGELFF. J is TRBJ2-2 and V is TRBV12-3 or TRBV12-4; TCRdb's D gene call, TRBD1, goes unchecked for lack of DNA. The CDR3 loop spans 15 amino acids.

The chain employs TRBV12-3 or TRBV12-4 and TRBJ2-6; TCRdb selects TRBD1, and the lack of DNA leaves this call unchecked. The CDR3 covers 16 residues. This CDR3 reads CASRPGGSSGANVLTF.

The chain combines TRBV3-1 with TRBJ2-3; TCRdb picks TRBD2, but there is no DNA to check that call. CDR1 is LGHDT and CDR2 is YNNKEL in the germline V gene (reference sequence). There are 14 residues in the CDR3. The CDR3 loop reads CASTGSGYTDTQYF.

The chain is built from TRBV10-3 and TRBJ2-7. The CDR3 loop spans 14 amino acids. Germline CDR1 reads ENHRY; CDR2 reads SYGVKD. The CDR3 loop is CAIASAPDLYEQYF.

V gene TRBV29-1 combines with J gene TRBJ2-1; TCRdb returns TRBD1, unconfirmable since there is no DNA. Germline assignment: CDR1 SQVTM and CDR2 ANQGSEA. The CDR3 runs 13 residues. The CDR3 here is CSVGPGGMDEQFF.

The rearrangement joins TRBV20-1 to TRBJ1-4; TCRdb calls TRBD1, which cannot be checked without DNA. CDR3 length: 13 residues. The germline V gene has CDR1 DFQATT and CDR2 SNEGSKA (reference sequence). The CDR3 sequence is CSARGGTNEKLFF.

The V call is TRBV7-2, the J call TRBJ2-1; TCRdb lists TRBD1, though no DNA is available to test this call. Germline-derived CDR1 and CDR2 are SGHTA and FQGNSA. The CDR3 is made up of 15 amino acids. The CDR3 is CASSFRGDRYDEQFF. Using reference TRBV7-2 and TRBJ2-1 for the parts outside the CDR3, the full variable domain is GAGVSQSPSNKVTEKGKDVELRCDPISGHTALYWYRQSLGQGLEFLIYFQGNSAPDKSGLPSDRFSAERTGGSVSTLTIQRTQQEDSAVYLCASSFRGDRYDEQFFGPGTRLTVL.